A selection of T cell receptor beta chains follows, all from one sample in a study of early T cells in non-severe SARS-CoV-2 infection. MiXCR was run by TCRdb on the 5' RACE reads, yielding one entry per CDR3 protein. The sample yields roughly 61,000 distinct CDR3 sequences, roughly 10% seen once. Sequencing was done on a sample of whole blood. The receptors derive from an adult who was a healthcare worker with PCR-confirmed SARS-CoV-2 infection or an uninfected control (not recorded which). Each CDR3 is given with its conserved first and last residue.

V	J	CDR3
TRBV12-3/TRBV12-4	TRBJ2-2	CASGRGTGELFF
TRBV19	TRBJ2-3	CASKPRRGADTQYF
TRBV20-1	TRBJ1-3	CSAGQGSGNTIYF
TRBV7-3	TRBJ1-5	CASRARDRGLSNQPQHF
TRBV29-1	TRBJ2-1	CSVVGARVQHNEQFF
TRBV7-2	TRBJ2-3	CASSLAGGPTDTQYF
TRBV5-1	TRBJ2-4	CASRERTPPLAKNIQYF
TRBV12-3/TRBV12-4	TRBJ2-3	CATVRGLRTDTQYF
TRBV11-2	TRBJ1-2	CASSPSYALGYTF
TRBV5-1	TRBJ1-2	CASKQGAYGYTF
TRBV29-1	TRBJ2-5	CSVRDRREHYF
TRBV18	TRBJ2-7	CASSPPLSPTYEQYF
TRBV28	TRBJ1-6	CASSLAGINSPLHF
TRBV30	TRBJ2-2	CARRIPASRELFF
TRBV6-1	TRBJ2-7	CASSAGTGQYEQYF
TRBV18	TRBJ2-5	CASSPEETQYF
TRBV21-1	TRBJ2-3	CASIVTGTVPDTQYF
TRBV5-1	TRBJ1-4	CASSLANLSNEKLFF
TRBV4-3	TRBJ1-1	CASSRRANTEAFF
TRBV3-1	TRBJ2-2	CASSPPTSVNTGELFF
TRBV3-1	TRBJ2-6	CASSQGQARSGANVLTF
TRBV11-2	TRBJ1-3	CASRVQGAGAPGNTIYF
TRBV30	TRBJ1-6	CAWSVQGGGRFDSPLHF
TRBV6-6	TRBJ1-3	CASSYGGQAGNTIYF
TRBV7-6	TRBJ2-7	CARRAVSYEQYF
TRBV5-6	TRBJ2-3	CASTGQGADTQYF